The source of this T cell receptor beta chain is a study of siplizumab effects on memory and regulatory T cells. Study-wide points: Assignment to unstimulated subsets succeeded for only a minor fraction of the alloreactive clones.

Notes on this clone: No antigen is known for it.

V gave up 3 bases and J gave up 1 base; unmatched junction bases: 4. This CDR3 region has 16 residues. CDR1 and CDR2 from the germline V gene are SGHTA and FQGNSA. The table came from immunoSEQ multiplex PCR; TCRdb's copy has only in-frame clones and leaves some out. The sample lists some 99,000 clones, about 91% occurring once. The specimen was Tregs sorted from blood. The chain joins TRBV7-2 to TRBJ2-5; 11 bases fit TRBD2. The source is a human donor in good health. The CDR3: CASSFTSGGSQETQYF. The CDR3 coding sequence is TGTGCCAGCAGCTTCACTAGCGGGGGCTCCCAAGAGACCCAGTACTTC.